This T cell receptor (beta chain) was identified in a study of blood T cell repertoires in COVID-19. Trimming stripped 4 bases from V and 2 bases from J, with 16 bases between. Germline CDR1 reads SGDLS; CDR2 reads YYNGEE. The CDR3 loop spans 15 amino acids. Authors' methods: For nucleated cells, counts were estimated from reference gene primer amplification. Clones were read by immunoSEQ multiplex PCR, and TCRdb kept only the in-frame ones, dropping some. V and J calls and clone size follow that table, whereas D and trimming were derived from the DNA. The sample lists a few hundred thousand clones, around 84% occurring once.

The source is a woman aged 60-75 years who had recovered from COVID-19. This chain links TRBV9 with TRBJ2-7; perhaps TRBD1 as D (6 bases). Sequencing was carried out using peripheral blood. The CDR3: CASSPWTDLAYEQYF. CDR3 in DNA: TGTGCCAGCAGCCCATGGACAGACCTAGCCTACGAGCAGTACTTC. The entire variable domain, with the rest obtained from reference TRBV9 and TRBJ2-7, is as follows: DSGVTQTPKHLITATGQRVTLRCSPRSGDLSVYWYQQSLDQGLQFLIQYYNGEERAKGNILERFSAQQFPDLHSELNLSSLELGDSALYFCASSPWTDLAYEQYFGPGTRLTVT.